Listed below are T cell receptor beta chains from one sample, sequenced in a study of shared clonotypes between healthy human individuals. The method was immunoSEQ multiplex PCR; TCRdb's version includes in-frame clones alone and lacks a portion of them. Of about half a million clones listed, more than 75% are singletons. The specimen was PBMCs. All receptors come from a woman in her 40s in good health. Some clones in this sample may be carry-over from other donors' samples. CDR3s include the opening cysteine and the closing phenylalanine or tryptophan. Each record gives: V gene, clone size, D gene, J gene, CDR3 DNA, CDR3 protein. D genes are given only for firm matches. Size is omitted from some rows. Given values are once, few, many or a class for expanded clones.

V gene: TRBV30
clone size: -
D gene: -
J gene: TRBJ1-2
CDR3 DNA: TGTGCCTGGAGTAATTACTATGGCTACACCTTC
CDR3 protein: CAWSNYYGYTF

V gene: TRBV28
clone size: -
D gene: -
J gene: TRBJ2-7
CDR3 DNA: TGTGCCAGCAGTTTAGGTATGCCTCTGATGGAGCAGTACTTC
CDR3 protein: CASSLGMPLMEQYF

V gene: TRBV10-3
clone size: -
D gene: TRBD1
J gene: TRBJ2-7
CDR3 DNA: TGTGCCATCAACCCGGGACAGGGCGCCTACGAGCAGTACTTC
CDR3 protein: CAINPGQGAYEQYF

V gene: TRBV7-6
clone size: once
D gene: -
J gene: TRBJ2-2
CDR3 DNA: TGTGCCAGCAGCAAAGATTTCGGAGAGAAGTCCGGGGAGCTGTTTTTT
CDR3 protein: CASSKDFGEKSGELFF

V gene: TRBV5-1
clone size: -
D gene: TRBD2
J gene: TRBJ2-5
CDR3 DNA: TGCGCCAGCAGCACGGGACTAGCGGGTGAGGTCGAGACCCAGTACTTC
CDR3 protein: CASSTGLAGEVETQYF

V gene: TRBV19
clone size: few
D gene: TRBD1
J gene: TRBJ1-5
CDR3 DNA: TGTGCCAGTACCCTAGGTTGGAGGGGGCTTAATCAGCCCCAGCATTTT
CDR3 protein: CASTLGWRGLNQPQHF

V gene: TRBV7-2
clone size: -
D gene: TRBD2
J gene: TRBJ2-5
CDR3 DNA: TGTGCCAGCAGCCTCCAGACTAGCGGATTCCAAGAGACCCAGTACTTC
CDR3 protein: CASSLQTSGFQETQYF

V gene: TRBV5-1
clone size: -
D gene: -
J gene: TRBJ2-1
CDR3 DNA: TGCGCCAGCAGCTTGGTCAGTAATGACTACAATGAGCAGTTCTTC
CDR3 protein: CASSLVSNDYNEQFF

V gene: TRBV9
clone size: -
D gene: -
J gene: TRBJ2-7
CDR3 DNA: TGTGCCAGCAGCCCCCCCTCCTACGAGCAGTACTTC
CDR3 protein: CASSPPSYEQYF

V gene: TRBV5-5
clone size: -
D gene: -
J gene: TRBJ2-7
CDR3 DNA: TGTGCCAGCAGCAGAGAGGAGGGTTGGACCTACGAGCAGTACTTC
CDR3 protein: CASSREEGWTYEQYF